This TCR beta chain was captured by sequencing in a study of beta chain features in type 1 diabetes. The J segment lost 4 bases and the V segment lost 8 bases, leaving 10 bases of the junction unmatched. Germline loops: CDR1 MNHEY, CDR2 SMNVEV (reference sequence). CDR3 length equals 16 residues. General study results and limits: Comparison showed that naive, central memory and Treg TCRB repertoires appeared more similar among patients than among healthy donors.

By way of CD45RO/CCR7/CD25/CD127/CD95/CD27, the CD4+ regulatory, stem cell-like memory, central memory and naive cells were sorted. With respect to this clone: Antigen specificity is unknown.

The isolated RNA, all of it, was reverse transcribed, so expressed TCRB transcripts were what got sequenced. Some clones are missing from TCRdb's copy, which holds only in-frame ones; the method was immunoSEQ multiplex PCR. The sample consists of about 930,000 clones, roughly 15% of them appearing once. The chain couples TRBV27 to TRBJ2-7, with 14 nucleotides matching TRBD2. The receptor was isolated from a woman between 18 and 30 years old in good health. Sample: naive CD4+ T cells from blood. CDR3 nucleotides: TGTGCCAGCCGGTGGACAGGGACTAGCGGGAGTTACGAGCAGTACTTC. Amino acids: CASRWTGTSGSYEQYF.